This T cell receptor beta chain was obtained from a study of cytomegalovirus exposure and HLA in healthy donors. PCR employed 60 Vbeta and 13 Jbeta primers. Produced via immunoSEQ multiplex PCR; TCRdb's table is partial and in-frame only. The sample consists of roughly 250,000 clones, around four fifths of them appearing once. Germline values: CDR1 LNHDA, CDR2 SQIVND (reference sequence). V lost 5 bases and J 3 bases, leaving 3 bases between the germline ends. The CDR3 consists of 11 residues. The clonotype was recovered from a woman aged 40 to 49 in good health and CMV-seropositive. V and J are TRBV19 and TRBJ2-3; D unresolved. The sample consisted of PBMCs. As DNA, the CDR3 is TGTGCCAGTAGTCAAACAGATACGCAGTATTTT. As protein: CASSQTDTQYF.